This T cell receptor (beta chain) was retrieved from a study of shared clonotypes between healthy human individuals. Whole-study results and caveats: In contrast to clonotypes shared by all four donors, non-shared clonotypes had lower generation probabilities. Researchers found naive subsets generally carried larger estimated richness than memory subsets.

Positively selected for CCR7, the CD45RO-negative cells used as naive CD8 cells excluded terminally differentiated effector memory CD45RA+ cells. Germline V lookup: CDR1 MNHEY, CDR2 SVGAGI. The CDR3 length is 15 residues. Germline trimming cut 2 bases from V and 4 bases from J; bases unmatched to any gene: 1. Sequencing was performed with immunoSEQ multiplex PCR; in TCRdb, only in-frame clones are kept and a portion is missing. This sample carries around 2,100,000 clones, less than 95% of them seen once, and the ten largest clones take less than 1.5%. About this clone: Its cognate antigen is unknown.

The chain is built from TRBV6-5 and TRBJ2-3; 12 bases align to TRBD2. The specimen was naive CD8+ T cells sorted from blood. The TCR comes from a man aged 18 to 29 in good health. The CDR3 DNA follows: TGTGCCAGCAGTTACCTAGCGGGAGGGTCAGATACGCAGTATTTT. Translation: CASSYLAGGSDTQYF.